This TCR beta chain appears in the sequencing data of a study of regulatory T cells in long-lasting Graves disease. Arm-PCR of CDR3 regions and iRepertoire HTBI primers were used to build TCR beta libraries. TCRdb redid the calling of the multiplex PCR reads with MiXCR, one entry per CDR3 protein. The sample has roughly 420,000 distinct CDR3 sequences, approximately 16% seen once. Study outcomes and limitations: The small sample size may have reduced accuracy.

The time point was: newly diagnosed GD, antithyroid drugs for less than 3 months. PBMC RNA was the source of the TCR library. This clonotype appeared many times. Antigen specificity is unknown. These data were likewise used in another study, on T cells in Graves' hyperthyroidism and ophthalmopathy. From that second work: Diagnoses were made from clinical symptoms, serum measures (thyroxine and TRAb), thyroid ultrasound and orbital computed tomography.

The material sequenced was peripheral blood mononuclear cells (PBMCs), taken at new diagnosis, from a patient treated with antithyroid drugs. This receptor was identified in a woman aged 30 to 39 with Graves disease.

The CDR3 DNA reads TGTGCCAGCAGTTTTACGGGGAAGGAACAAGAGACCCAGTACTTC. The encoded protein is CASSFTGKEQETQYF. This chain joins TRBV28 and TRBJ2-5, with a tentative D call TRBD2 (5 bases). The germline CDR1 and CDR2 sequences are MDHEN and SYDVKM. The CDR3 has 15 amino acids. Between the trimmed V and J ends, which lost 3 bases and 2 bases, there was a span of 13 bases. The whole variable domain, filled in from reference TRBV28 and TRBJ2-5, reads DVKVTQSSRYLVKRTGEKVFLECVQDMDHENMFWYRQDPGLGLRLIYFSYDVKMKEKGDIPEGYSVSREKKERFSLILESASTNQTSMYLCASSFTGKEQETQYFGPGTRLLVL.